Listed here is a single TCR beta chain. Its antigen is not known. After removal of 0 bases from V and 7 bases from J, the junction contained 8 bases not matched to a gene. The CDR3 has 17 amino acids. Germline assignment: CDR1 KGHSH and CDR2 LQKENI. This sample was taken from a study of OX40 agonist ivuxolimab in advanced cancers. Sequencing used immunoSEQ multiplex PCR; TCRdb keeps in-frame clones, though not all of them. The sample holds about 82,000 clones; roughly 92% are singletons and the top ten take 0.6% to 0.7%. Study-level findings and limits: On average, a greater number of expanded clones characterised CD8+ T cells relative to CD4+. Undetermined was the antigen specificity of the expanded peripheral T cells.

The receptor comes from an adult with an advanced solid tumor such as melanoma, head and neck, liver or kidney cancer. The V call is TRBV18, the J call TRBJ2-2; 10 bases agree with TRBD1. Sequencing used CD4+ or CD8+ T cells sorted from blood, obtained in a trial of the OX40 agonist ivuxolimab. The CDR3 DNA follows: TGTGCCAGCTCACCACCAGGGACAGGGGTGAGGAACGGGGAGCTGTTTTTT. Translated: CASSPPGTGVRNGELFF.